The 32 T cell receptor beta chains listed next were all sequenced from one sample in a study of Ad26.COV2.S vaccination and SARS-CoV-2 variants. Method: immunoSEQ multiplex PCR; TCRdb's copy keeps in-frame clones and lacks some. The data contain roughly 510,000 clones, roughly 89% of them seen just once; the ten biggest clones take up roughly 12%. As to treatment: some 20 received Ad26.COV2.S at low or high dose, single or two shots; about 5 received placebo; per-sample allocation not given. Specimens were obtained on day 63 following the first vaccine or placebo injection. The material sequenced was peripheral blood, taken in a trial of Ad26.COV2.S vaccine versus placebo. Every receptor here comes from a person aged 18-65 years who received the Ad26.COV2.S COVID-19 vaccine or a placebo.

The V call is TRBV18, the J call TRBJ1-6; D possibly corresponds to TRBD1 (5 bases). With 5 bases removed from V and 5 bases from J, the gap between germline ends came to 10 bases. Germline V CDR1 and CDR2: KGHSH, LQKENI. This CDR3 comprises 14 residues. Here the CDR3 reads CASSTGTDNSPLHF. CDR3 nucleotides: TGTGCCAGCTCAACCGGGACGGATAATTCACCCCTCCACTTT.

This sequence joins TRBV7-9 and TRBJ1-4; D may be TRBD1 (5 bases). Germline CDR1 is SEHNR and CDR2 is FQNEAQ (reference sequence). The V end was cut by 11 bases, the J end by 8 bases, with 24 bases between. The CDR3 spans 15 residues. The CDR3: CASTRLRDLREKLFF. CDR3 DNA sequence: TGTGCCTCCACCCGACTCAGGGATCTGAGGGAAAAACTGTTTTTT. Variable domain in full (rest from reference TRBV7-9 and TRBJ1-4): DTGVSQNPRHKITKRGQNVTFRCDPISEHNRLYWYRQTLGQGPEFLTYFQNEAQLEKSRLLSDRFSAERPKGSFSTLEIQRTEQGDSAMYLCASTRLRDLREKLFFGSGTQLSVL.

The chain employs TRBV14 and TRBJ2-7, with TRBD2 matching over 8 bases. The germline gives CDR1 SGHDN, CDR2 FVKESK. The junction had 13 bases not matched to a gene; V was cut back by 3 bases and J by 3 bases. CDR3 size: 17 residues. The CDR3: CASSHFNSLAGGYEQYF. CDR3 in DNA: TGTGCCAGCAGCCATTTTAATTCTCTAGCGGGCGGCTACGAGCAGTACTTC.

The CDR3 DNA follows: TGTGCCAGCAGTTTACAGGGGACCGCTGAAGCTTTCTTT. It encodes CASSLQGTAEAFF. The V and J genes are TRBV28 and TRBJ1-1; TRBD1 might be the D (6 bases). The CDR3 contains 13 residues. Trimming left V 2 bases short and J 6 bases short, with 10 bases between. The germline gives CDR1 MDHEN, CDR2 SYDVKM.

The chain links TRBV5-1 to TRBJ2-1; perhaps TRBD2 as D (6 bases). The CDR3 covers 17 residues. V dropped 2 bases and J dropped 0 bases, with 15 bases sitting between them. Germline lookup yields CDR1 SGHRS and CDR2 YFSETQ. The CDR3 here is CASSLGGTATSYNEQFF. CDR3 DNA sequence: TGCGCCAGCAGCTTAGGCGGGACTGCCACCTCCTACAATGAGCAGTTCTTC.

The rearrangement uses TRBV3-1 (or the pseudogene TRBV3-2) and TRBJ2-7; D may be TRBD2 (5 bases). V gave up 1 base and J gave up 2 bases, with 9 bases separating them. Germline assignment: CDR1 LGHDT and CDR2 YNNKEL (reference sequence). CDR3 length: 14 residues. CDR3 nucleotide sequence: TGTGCCAGCAGCCAAGGTCACGGGACCTACGAGCAGTACTTC. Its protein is CASSQGHGTYEQYF.

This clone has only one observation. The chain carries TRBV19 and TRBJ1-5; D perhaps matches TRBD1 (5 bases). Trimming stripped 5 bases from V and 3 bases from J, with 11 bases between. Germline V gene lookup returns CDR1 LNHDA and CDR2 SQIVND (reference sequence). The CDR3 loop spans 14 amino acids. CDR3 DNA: TGTGCCAGTAGTCGGGGGGGGACCAATCAGCCCCAGCATTTT. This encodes CASSRGGTNQPQHF.

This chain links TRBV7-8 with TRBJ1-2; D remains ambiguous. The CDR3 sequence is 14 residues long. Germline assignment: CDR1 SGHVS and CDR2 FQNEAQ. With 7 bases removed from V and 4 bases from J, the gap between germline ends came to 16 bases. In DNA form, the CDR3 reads TGTGCCAGCACCAAGAGCCGGTCTCGCTATGGCTACACCTTC. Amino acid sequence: CASTKSRSRYGYTF.

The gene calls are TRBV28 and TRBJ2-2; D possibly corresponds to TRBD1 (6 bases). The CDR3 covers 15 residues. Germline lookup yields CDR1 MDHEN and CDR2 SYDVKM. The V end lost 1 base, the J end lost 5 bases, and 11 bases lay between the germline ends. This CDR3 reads CASSLYQRGTGELFF. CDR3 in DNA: TGTGCCAGCAGTTTATACCAGAGGGGGACCGGGGAGCTGTTTTTT.

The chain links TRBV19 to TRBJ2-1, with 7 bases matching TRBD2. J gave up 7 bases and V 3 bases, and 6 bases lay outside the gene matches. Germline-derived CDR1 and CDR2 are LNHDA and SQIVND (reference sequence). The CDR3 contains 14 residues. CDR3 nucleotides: TGTGCCAGTAGTATTAGGGCGGGAGTAAATGAGCAGTTCTTC. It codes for CASSIRAGVNEQFF.

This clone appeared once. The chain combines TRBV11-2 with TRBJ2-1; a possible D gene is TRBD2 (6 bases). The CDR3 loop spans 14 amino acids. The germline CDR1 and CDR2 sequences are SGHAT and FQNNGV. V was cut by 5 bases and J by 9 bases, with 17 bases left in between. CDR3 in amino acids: CASSRGSPGVEQFF. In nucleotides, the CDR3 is TGTGCCAGCAGCCGCGGTTCCCCGGGGGTTGAGCAGTTCTTC.

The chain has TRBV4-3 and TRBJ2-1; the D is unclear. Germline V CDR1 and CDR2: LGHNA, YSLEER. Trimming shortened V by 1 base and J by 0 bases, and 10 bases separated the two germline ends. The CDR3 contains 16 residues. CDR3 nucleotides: TGCGCCAGCAGCCAAGGGGCGGTAAGCTCCTACAATGAGCAGTTCTTC. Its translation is CASSQGAVSSYNEQFF.

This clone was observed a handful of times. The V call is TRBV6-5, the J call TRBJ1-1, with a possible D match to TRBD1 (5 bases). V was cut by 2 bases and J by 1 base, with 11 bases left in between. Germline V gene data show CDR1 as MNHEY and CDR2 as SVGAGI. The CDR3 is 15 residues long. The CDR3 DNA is TGTGCCAGCAGTTACGCGGGGGAGACGAACACTGAAGCTTTCTTT. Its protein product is CASSYAGETNTEAFF.

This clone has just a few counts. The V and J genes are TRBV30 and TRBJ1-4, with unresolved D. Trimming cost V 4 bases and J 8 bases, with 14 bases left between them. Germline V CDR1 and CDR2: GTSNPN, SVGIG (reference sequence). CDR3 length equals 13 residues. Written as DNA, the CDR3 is TGTGCCTGGATTCTACGTCGGTGCGAAAAACTGTTTTTT. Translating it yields CAWILRRCEKLFF.

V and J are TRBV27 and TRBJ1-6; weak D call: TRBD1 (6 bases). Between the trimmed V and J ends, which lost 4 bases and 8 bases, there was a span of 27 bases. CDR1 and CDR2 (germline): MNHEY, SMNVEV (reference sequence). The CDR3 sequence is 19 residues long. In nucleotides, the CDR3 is TGTGCCAGCAGTTGGCCCCAAGGGGGGACAACTCCTTTGGATTCACCCCTCCACTTT. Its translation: CASSWPQGGTTPLDSPLHF.

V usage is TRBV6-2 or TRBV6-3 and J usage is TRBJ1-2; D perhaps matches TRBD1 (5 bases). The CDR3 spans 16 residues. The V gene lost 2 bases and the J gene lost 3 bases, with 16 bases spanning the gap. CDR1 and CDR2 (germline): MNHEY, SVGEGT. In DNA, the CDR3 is TGTGCCAGCAGTTACCCCCTATCAGGGTTTGACTATGGCTACACCTTC. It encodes CASSYPLSGFDYGYTF.

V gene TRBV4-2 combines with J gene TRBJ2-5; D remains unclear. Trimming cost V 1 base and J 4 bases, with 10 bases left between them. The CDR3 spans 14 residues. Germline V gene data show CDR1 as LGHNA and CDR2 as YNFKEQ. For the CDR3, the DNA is TGTGCCAGCAGCCAAGGAGCGTGGGGAGAGACCCAGTACTTC. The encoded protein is CASSQGAWGETQYF.

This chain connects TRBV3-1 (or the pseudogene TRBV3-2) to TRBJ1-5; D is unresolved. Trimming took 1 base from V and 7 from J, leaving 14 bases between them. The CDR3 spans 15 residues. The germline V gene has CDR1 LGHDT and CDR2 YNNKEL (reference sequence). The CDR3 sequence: CASSQGSGMNQPQHF. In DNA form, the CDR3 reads TGTGCCAGCAGCCAAGGTTCGGGGATGAACCAGCCCCAGCATTTT.

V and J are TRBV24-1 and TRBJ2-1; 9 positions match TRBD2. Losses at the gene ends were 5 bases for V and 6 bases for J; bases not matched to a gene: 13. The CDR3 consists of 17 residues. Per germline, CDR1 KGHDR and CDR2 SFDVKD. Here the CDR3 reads CATSASQAGGGGNEQFF. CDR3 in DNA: TGTGCCACCAGTGCCAGTCAAGCGGGAGGTGGTGGCAATGAGCAGTTCTTC.

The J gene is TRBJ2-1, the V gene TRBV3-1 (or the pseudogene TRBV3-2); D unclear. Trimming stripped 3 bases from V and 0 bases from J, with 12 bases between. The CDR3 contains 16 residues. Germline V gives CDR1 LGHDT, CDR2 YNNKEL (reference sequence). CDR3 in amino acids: CASSHEGPSSYNEQFF. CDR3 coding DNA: TGTGCCAGCAGCCACGAAGGACCCAGCTCCTACAATGAGCAGTTCTTC.

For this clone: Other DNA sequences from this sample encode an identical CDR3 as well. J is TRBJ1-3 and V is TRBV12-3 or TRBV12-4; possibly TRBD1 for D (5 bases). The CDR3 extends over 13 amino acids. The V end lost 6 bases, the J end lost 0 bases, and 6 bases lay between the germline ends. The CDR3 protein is CASRGGSGNTIYF. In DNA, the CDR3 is TGTGCCAGCAGGGGGGGCTCTGGAAACACCATATATTTT.

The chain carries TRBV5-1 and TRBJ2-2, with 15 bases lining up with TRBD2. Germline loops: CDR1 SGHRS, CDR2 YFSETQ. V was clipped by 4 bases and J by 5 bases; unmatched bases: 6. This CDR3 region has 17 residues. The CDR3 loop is CASSPGLAGGRTGELFF. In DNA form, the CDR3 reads TGCGCCAGCAGCCCCGGACTAGCGGGAGGGCGGACCGGGGAGCTGTTTTTT.

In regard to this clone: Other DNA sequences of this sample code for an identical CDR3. The CDR3 DNA is TGTGCCAGCAGTTTATCGAGGTCTTACGAGCAGTACTTC. It specifies CASSLSRSYEQYF. The chain recombines TRBV27 with TRBJ2-7, with unresolved D. Between the trimmed V and J ends, which lost 0 bases and 4 bases, there was a span of 7 bases. The germline CDR1 and CDR2 sequences are MNHEY and SMNVEV (reference sequence). CDR3 length: 13 amino acids.

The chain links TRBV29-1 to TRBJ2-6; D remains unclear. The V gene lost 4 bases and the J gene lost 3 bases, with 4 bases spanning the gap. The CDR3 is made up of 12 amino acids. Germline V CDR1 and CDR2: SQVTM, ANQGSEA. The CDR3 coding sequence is TGCAGCGTTGGGCTTGGGGCCAACGTCCTGACTTTC. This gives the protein CSVGLGANVLTF.

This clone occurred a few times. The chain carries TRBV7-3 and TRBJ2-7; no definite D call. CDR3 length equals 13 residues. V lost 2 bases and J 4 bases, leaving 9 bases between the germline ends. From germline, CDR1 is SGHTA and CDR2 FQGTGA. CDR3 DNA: TGTGCCAGCAGCTTAGATGTGGGGTACGAGCAGTACTTC. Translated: CASSLDVGYEQYF.

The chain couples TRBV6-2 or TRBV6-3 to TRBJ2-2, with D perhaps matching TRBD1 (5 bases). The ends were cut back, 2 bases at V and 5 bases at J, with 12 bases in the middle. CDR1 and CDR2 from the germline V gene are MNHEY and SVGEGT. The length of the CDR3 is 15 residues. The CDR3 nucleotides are TGTGCCAGCAGTTACAAGGCAGGGTGGACCGGGGAGCTGTTTTTT. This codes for CASSYKAGWTGELFF.

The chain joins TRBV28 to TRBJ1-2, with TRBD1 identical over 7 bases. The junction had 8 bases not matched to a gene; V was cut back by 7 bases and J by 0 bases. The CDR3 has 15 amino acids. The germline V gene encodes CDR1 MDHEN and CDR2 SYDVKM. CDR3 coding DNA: TGTGCCAGCACCAGACAGGGCAGAGCTAACTATGGCTACACCTTC. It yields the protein CASTRQGRANYGYTF.

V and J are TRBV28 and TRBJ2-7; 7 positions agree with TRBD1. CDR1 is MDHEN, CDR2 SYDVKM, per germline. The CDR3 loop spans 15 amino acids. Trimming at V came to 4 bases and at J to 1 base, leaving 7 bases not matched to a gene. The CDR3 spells CASSSPTGWSYEQYF. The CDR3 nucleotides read TGTGCCAGCAGTTCCCCGACAGGGTGGTCCTACGAGCAGTACTTC.

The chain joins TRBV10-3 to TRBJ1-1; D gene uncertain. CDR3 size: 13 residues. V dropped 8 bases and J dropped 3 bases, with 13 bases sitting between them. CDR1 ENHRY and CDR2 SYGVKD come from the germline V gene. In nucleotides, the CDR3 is TGTGCCATCCAGAAGGCTCGCGACACTGAAGCTTTCTTT. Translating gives CAIQKARDTEAFF.

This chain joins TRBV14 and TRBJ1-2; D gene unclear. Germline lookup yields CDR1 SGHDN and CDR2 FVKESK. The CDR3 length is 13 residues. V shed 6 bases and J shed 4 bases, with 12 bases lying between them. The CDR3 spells CASRPNMAYGYTF. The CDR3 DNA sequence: TGTGCCAGCAGGCCTAACATGGCCTATGGCTACACCTTC.

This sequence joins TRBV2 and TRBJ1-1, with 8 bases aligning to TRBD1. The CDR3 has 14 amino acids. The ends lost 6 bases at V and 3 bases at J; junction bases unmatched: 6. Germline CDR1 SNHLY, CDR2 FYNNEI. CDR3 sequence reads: CASSVEQGDTEAFF. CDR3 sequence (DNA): TGTGCCAGCAGCGTCGAACAGGGGGACACTGAAGCTTTCTTT.

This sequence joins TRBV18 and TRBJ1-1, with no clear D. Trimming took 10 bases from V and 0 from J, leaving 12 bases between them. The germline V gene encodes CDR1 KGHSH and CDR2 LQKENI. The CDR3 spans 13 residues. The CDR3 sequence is CATMADMNTEAFF. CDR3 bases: TGTGCCACAATGGCGGATATGAACACTGAAGCTTTCTTT.